Listed below are T cell receptor beta chains from one sample, sequenced in a study of T cell responses to AZD1222 COVID-19 vaccine. Using immunoSEQ multiplex PCR, the repertoire was profiled, and TCRdb retains in-frame clones only, with some absent. The sample has some 100,000 clones, more than 75% seen once. This specimen consisted of peripheral blood, obtained 28 days after the second AZD1222 dose. These receptors all stem from an adult who received the AZD1222 COVID-19 vaccine. Both conserved end residues are part of each CDR3. Clone size is given for some rows only: seen once, a few or many times, or a class if the clone is expanded.

CDR3 protein,clone size,J gene,V gene
CASSEEWGAGRETQYF,few,TRBJ2-5,TRBV6-1
CASSHDGFSFMNTEAFF,once,TRBJ1-1,TRBV19
CASSQGLGAYEQYF,once,TRBJ2-7,TRBV4-1
CASSLRLGQINQPQHF,.,TRBJ1-5,TRBV7-2
CASSSVIPLPYEQYF,.,TRBJ2-7,TRBV28
CASSFLGNWELFF,.,TRBJ2-2,TRBV27
CASSPGAGGELFF,.,TRBJ2-2,TRBV14
CASSQEPYLGTEAFF,.,TRBJ1-1,TRBV4-2
CASSYSIGRVSYEQYF,.,TRBJ2-7,TRBV6-5
CASSLPGNTIYF,.,TRBJ1-3,TRBV21-1
CASSVGAVSYEQYF,.,TRBJ2-7,TRBV9
CASSTGQGPFTEAFF,.,TRBJ1-1,TRBV11-2
CASSYDYEQYF,.,TRBJ2-7,TRBV7-9
CASSLKQGIYGYTF,.,TRBJ1-2,TRBV3-1/TRBV3-2
CAIRPARAGAEAFF,.,TRBJ1-1,TRBV10-3
CASSSSPGSPETDTQYF,.,TRBJ2-3,TRBV5-4
CASGWGIHGQPQHF,.,TRBJ1-5,TRBV28
CASSQGGAPGYEQFF,.,TRBJ2-1,TRBV4-1
CASSFGGLAGGTGELFF,.,TRBJ2-2,TRBV5-4
CASSSSGAGNTEAFF,few,TRBJ1-1,TRBV7-3
CASRRSGSYNEQFF,.,TRBJ2-1,TRBV14
CASSLGGRSLHF,once,TRBJ1-6,TRBV5-6
CATSRDLAANTEAFF,.,TRBJ1-1,TRBV15
CASSLVRDTEAFF,.,TRBJ1-1,TRBV6-2/TRBV6-3
CASSSSIHEQYF,.,TRBJ2-7,TRBV28
CASSEQTGKYEQYF,.,TRBJ2-7,TRBV6-1
CASSPRTSGYTGELFF,.,TRBJ2-2,TRBV7-2
CASSPRLAGIGDEQFF,.,TRBJ2-1,TRBV18
CASSDFANTGELFF,.,TRBJ2-2,TRBV6-4
CASSQGLAGSYEQYF,few,TRBJ2-7,TRBV4-2
CATSDVGVRSGELFF,.,TRBJ2-2,TRBV24-1
CASSLGRVNEQFF,.,TRBJ2-1,TRBV11-2
CASRSQGADNEQFF,.,TRBJ2-1,TRBV5-1
CASSTGRPQHF,.,TRBJ1-5,TRBV19
CASSFTGLGMETQYF,.,TRBJ2-5,TRBV28
CASSVAGSGYEQYF,once,TRBJ2-7,TRBV9